The 29 T cell receptor beta chains listed next were all sequenced from one sample in a study of response to subunit inactivated influenza vaccine. MiXCR was run by TCRdb on the RT-PCR reads, yielding one entry per CDR3 protein. The data hold roughly 700,000 distinct CDR3 sequences, with roughly 14% observed a single time. Sequencing used PBMCs from blood, obtained around two weeks before vaccination. These receptors were collected from a man in his fifties who received an inactivated influenza vaccine.

The CDR3, as DNA: TGCGCCAGCAGCCCCCCGACTAGCGGGGACTACAATGAGCAGTTCTTC. Encoded protein: CASSPPTSGDYNEQFF. The rearrangement joins TRBV5-1 to TRBJ2-1; 11 nucleotides agree with TRBD2. After removal of 4 bases from V and 3 bases from J, the junction contained 6 bases not matched to a gene. The CDR3 length is 16 residues. Germline V gene lookup returns CDR1 SGHRS and CDR2 YFSETQ.

Concerning this clonotype: At one of its ends the junction is not consistent with the germline gene, which may arise from a read error. The chain joins TRBV5-4 to TRBJ2-5; the match to TRBD1 covers 9 bases. The CDR3 is 16 residues long. Germline CDR1 and CDR2: SGHNT and YYREEE (reference sequence). CDR3 protein: CASSYEGQGIWETHYF. CDR3 bases: TGTGCCAGCAGCTACGAAGGACAGGGGATTTGGGAGACCCACTACTTC.

This clonotype occurred a few times. This chain uses TRBV20-1 with TRBJ1-6; 12 bases agree with TRBD1. CDR1 is DFQATT and CDR2 is SNEGSKA in the germline V gene (reference sequence). Trimming removed 5 bases from V and 10 bases from J; junction bases left unmatched: 15. The CDR3 length is 17 residues. The chain's CDR3 is CSASGTGGYQPRSPLHF. As DNA, the CDR3 is TGCAGTGCTTCCGGGACAGGGGGCTACCAACCTCGGTCACCCCTCCACTTT.

J is TRBJ2-1 and V is TRBV5-5; D not resolved. Looked up from germline, CDR1 is SGHKS and CDR2 is YYEKEE (reference sequence). CDR3 length: 14 amino acids. V shed 2 bases and J shed 2 bases, with 8 bases lying between them. The CDR3 coding sequence is TGTGCCAGCAGCTTAATTCTGACCTACAATGAGCAGTTCTTC. The encoded protein is CASSLILTYNEQFF.

This clonotype was recorded a few times. The rearrangement joins TRBV7-2 to TRBJ2-6; D remains unclear. Germline-derived CDR1 and CDR2 are SGHTA and FQGNSA. CDR3 size: 16 residues. The ends were cut back, 1 base at V and 3 bases at J, with 10 bases in the middle. The CDR3 here is CASSLGGGGGANVLTF. CDR3 nucleotides: TGTGCCAGCAGCTTAGGAGGTGGCGGTGGGGCCAACGTCCTGACTTTC.

In DNA form, the CDR3 reads TGTGCCAGCAGTTACTCGAACCAGGGGTTCGACGAGCAGTACTTC. Encoded protein: CASSYSNQGFDEQYF. The chain is built from TRBV6-2 or TRBV6-3 and TRBJ2-7; D is perhaps TRBD1 (6 bases). Germline-derived CDR1 and CDR2 are MNHEY and SVGEGT. CDR3 length: 15 amino acids. The ends were cut back, 0 bases at V and 5 bases at J, with 14 bases in the middle.

This clonotype came up a few times. This rearrangement joins TRBV11-3 to TRBJ2-3; 12 nucleotides line up with TRBD2. The CDR3 contains 21 residues. The junction had 19 bases not matched to a gene; V was cut back by 4 bases and J by 2 bases. Germline V lookup: CDR1 SGHNT, CDR2 YENEEA. The CDR3 sequence is CASSSHLLAGGNPTYTDTQYF. DNA of the CDR3: TGTGCCAGCAGCTCCCATTTGCTAGCGGGGGGGAATCCGACCTACACAGATACGCAGTATTTT.

This clonotype showed up many times. The genes are TRBV3-1 and TRBJ2-1; the match to TRBD2 covers 7 bases. From germline, CDR1 is LGHDT and CDR2 YNNKEL (reference sequence). The CDR3 is 13 amino acids. The trim removed 3 bases at V and 9 bases at J, leaving 5 bases unmatched. The CDR3 DNA sequence: TGTGCCAGCAGCCAGTATGGGGGGGTTGAGCAGTTCTTC. It specifies CASSQYGGVEQFF.

The sample holds a few counts of this clonotype. The gene calls are TRBV7-9 and TRBJ2-5; D remains unclear. The V end lost 6 bases, the J end lost 5 bases, and 13 bases lay between the germline ends. The CDR3 spans 13 residues. The germline CDR1 and CDR2 sequences are SEHNR and FQNEAQ (reference sequence). The CDR3 coding sequence is TGTGCCAGCAGAACCCCGGGCGAGGAGACCCAGTACTTC. Translated, it gives CASRTPGEETQYF.

V usage is TRBV15 and J usage is TRBJ1-1; TRBD1 matches at 9 bases. The germline V gene encodes CDR1 LNHNV and CDR2 YYDKDF (reference sequence). Trimming cost V 5 bases and J 11 bases; bases outside gene matches: 9. There are 13 residues in the CDR3. CDR3 DNA: TGTGCCACCAGCGGATACAGGACAGGGGACGCTTTCTTT. It translates to CATSGYRTGDAFF.

The chain has TRBV27 and TRBJ2-2; possibly TRBD2 for D (7 bases). Germline-derived CDR1 and CDR2 are MNHEY and SMNVEV (reference sequence). This CDR3 is 17 amino acids long. Trimming left V 6 bases short and J 2 bases short, with 19 bases between. The CDR3 reads CASRTLGGGINTGELFF. The CDR3 coding sequence is TGTGCCAGCAGGACCTTAGGGGGGGGCATTAACACCGGGGAGCTGTTTTTT.

Remarks on this clonotype: A much larger clone is a single base away; this may be a read error. This chain connects TRBV14 to TRBJ2-7; D may be TRBD1 or TRBD2 (5 bases each). Germline CDR1 is SGHDN and CDR2 is FVKESK. V lost 2 bases and J lost 2, with 13 bases in between. The CDR3 contains 15 residues. CDR3 sequence: CASSQMGVPPYEQYF. The CDR3 nucleotides read TGTGCCAGCAGCCAAATGGGGGTACCCCCCTACGAGCAGTACTTC.

This clonotype has only a few counts. V gene TRBV6-6 combines with J gene TRBJ1-1; D not certain. The CDR3 loop spans 11 amino acids. V lost 4 bases to trimming and J lost 8 bases, with 8 bases between them. From germline, CDR1 is MNHNY and CDR2 SVGAGI (reference sequence). CDR3 amino acids: CASSSAGEAFF. The DNA for the CDR3 is TGTGCCAGCAGTTCCGCAGGAGAAGCTTTCTTT.

This clonotype showed up just a few times. The V gene is TRBV18, the J gene TRBJ1-1; D uncertain. CDR1 is KGHSH and CDR2 is LQKENI in the germline V gene. The CDR3 is 16 residues long. V lost 3 bases to trimming and J lost 1 base, with 15 bases between them. DNA of the CDR3: TGTGCCAGCTCACCTAGTTCACGGGGAACGAACACTGAAGCTTTCTTT. This codes for CASSPSSRGTNTEAFF.

This clonotype has only one observation. Since a much larger clone is just one base distant, this may be a read error. The chain has TRBV12-3 or TRBV12-4 and TRBJ1-5, with unresolved D. This CDR3 has 13 residues. Trimming took 3 bases from V and 10 from J, leaving 13 bases between them. CDR3 region: CASSFSSVSPQHF. The CDR3 nucleotides read TGTGCCAGCAGTTTTTCGTCTGTTTCCCCCCAGCATTTT.

This clonotype has just a few counts. The V gene is TRBV20-1, the J gene TRBJ2-1; D gene unclear. Trimming left V 3 bases short and J 2 bases short, with 11 bases between. The V gene's germline CDR1 is DFQATT and CDR2 SNEGSKA (reference sequence). The CDR3 length is 14 residues. The CDR3, as DNA: TGCAGTGCTAGGGATCAGAGCCCCTACAATGAGCAGTTCTTC. Residues: CSARDQSPYNEQFF.

Only a few counts were recorded for this clonotype. This rearrangement joins TRBV6-1 to TRBJ1-6; D is unresolved. Germline assignment: CDR1 MNHNS and CDR2 SASEGT. The V gene lost 7 bases and the J gene lost 7 bases, with 11 bases spanning the gap. The CDR3 loop spans 13 amino acids. CDR3 region: CASTLRENSPLHF. The CDR3 region has the DNA TGTGCCAGCACCCTACGGGAGAATTCACCCCTCCACTTT.

In this sample, this clonotype turned up a few times. The chain uses TRBV6-6 and TRBJ1-1; no clear D gene. CDR1 and CDR2 from the germline V gene are MNHNY and SVGAGI (reference sequence). Trimming removed 6 bases from V and 7 bases from J, with 15 bases in between. This CDR3 has 13 residues. The CDR3 is CASSPLSASEAFF. The CDR3 DNA sequence: TGTGCCAGCAGCCCCCTTAGCGCCAGTGAAGCTTTCTTT.

This clonotype came up a few times. The chain has TRBV12-3 or TRBV12-4 and TRBJ1-2; D unclear. Trimming took off 5 bases at V and 2 bases at J, with 9 bases between the two ends. The CDR3 spans 13 residues. The CDR3 reads CASSPWMNYGYTF. CDR3 nucleotide sequence: TGTGCCAGCAGTCCGTGGATGAACTATGGCTACACCTTC.

The chain carries TRBV12-3 or TRBV12-4 and TRBJ1-2; D not resolved. The length of the CDR3 is 12 residues. V shed 7 bases and J shed 4 bases, with 10 bases lying between them. The CDR3: CASTADRYGYTF. In nucleotides, the CDR3 is TGTGCCAGCACCGCGGACCGCTATGGCTACACCTTC.

The V and J genes are TRBV6-1 and TRBJ2-3; 7 nucleotides line up with TRBD2. V shed 6 bases and J 0 bases; nucleotides not matched to a gene: 3. CDR3 length: 14 amino acids. Germline values: CDR1 MNHNS, CDR2 SASEGT. CDR3 DNA: TGTGCCAGCAGGGGGGGGGAAAGCACAGATACGCAGTATTTT. Translated: CASRGGESTDTQYF.

This clonotype was found a few times. The rearrangement joins TRBV7-9 to TRBJ2-4; 8 positions match TRBD1. This CDR3 comprises 14 residues. CDR1 is SEHNR and CDR2 is FQNEAQ in the germline V gene (reference sequence). V lost 5 bases and J lost 3; bases outside the gene matches: 3. CDR3 region: CASSPTGGKNIQYF. CDR3 sequence (DNA): TGTGCCAGCAGCCCCACAGGGGGCAAAAACATTCAGTACTTC. Supplemented by reference TRBV7-9 and TRBJ2-4, the full variable domain reads DTGVSQNPRHKITKRGQNVTFRCDPISEHNRLYWYRQTLGQGPEFLTYFQNEAQLEKSRLLSDRFSAERPKGSFSTLEIQRTEQGDSAMYLCASSPTGGKNIQYFGAGTRLSVL.

This sequence joins TRBV3-1 and TRBJ1-3; perhaps TRBD1 as D (6 bases). The CDR3 sequence is 16 residues long. The V gene's germline CDR1 is LGHDT and CDR2 YNNKEL (reference sequence). The germline V and J ends were trimmed by 4 bases and 1 base, with 14 bases remaining between them. CDR3 loop: CASSLVGGGSGNTIYF. The CDR3 nucleotides are TGTGCCAGCAGCCTTGTCGGAGGGGGATCTGGAAACACCATATATTTT.

This clonotype has only a few counts. The V gene is TRBV6-1, the J gene TRBJ2-3; 7 positions agree with TRBD2. The junction had 10 bases not matched to a gene; V was cut back by 5 bases and J by 2 bases. The CDR3 loop spans 16 amino acids. Germline CDR1 MNHNS, CDR2 SASEGT. CDR3 sequence (DNA): TGTGCCAGCAGTCGAACTAGCGTCCCTGACACAGATACGCAGTATTTT. Translating gives CASSRTSVPDTDTQYF.

Only a few counts were recorded for this clonotype. The rearrangement joins TRBV14 to TRBJ2-1; 8 bases agree with TRBD2. Per germline, CDR1 SGHDN and CDR2 FVKESK. V trimming: 4 bases; J trimming: 3 bases; junction bases outside the gene matches: 8. The CDR3 totals 16 residues. The CDR3 region is CASSRWVAGGYNEQFF. CDR3 coding DNA: TGTGCCAGCAGCCGTTGGGTCGCGGGAGGCTACAATGAGCAGTTCTTC.

The CDR3 sequence: CASSQLVDIYEQYF. The CDR3 DNA follows: TGCGCCAGCAGCCAACTTGTCGACATCTACGAGCAGTACTTC. V gene TRBV4-3 combines with J gene TRBJ2-7; D gene unclear. CDR1 LGHNA and CDR2 YSLEER come from the germline V gene. The CDR3 covers 14 residues. V lost 2 bases and J lost 3, with 11 bases in between.

This clonotype was observed a few times. The V gene is TRBV20-1, the J gene TRBJ2-1; 7 nucleotides line up with TRBD2. Germline-derived CDR1 and CDR2 are DFQATT and SNEGSKA (reference sequence). The CDR3 loop spans 13 amino acids. The CDR3 region is CRGGTISYNEQFF. For the CDR3, the DNA is TGCAGGGGGGGGACCATCTCCTACAATGAGCAGTTCTTC.

This clonotype was counted between two and nine times. The CDR3 sequence: CASSQRTGLQETQYF. CDR3 bases: TGCGCCAGCAGCCAACGGACAGGCCTGCAAGAGACCCAGTACTTC. This chain joins TRBV4-1 and TRBJ2-5, with 7 bases that match TRBD1. The CDR3 contains 15 residues. The V and J ends lost 2 bases and 2 bases, in that order; junction bases with no gene match: 5. Germline V CDR1 and CDR2: MGHRA, YSYEKL.

The chain links TRBV3-1 to TRBJ2-2; D uncertain. The germline CDR1 and CDR2 sequences are LGHDT and YNNKEL (reference sequence). This CDR3 is 14 amino acids long. The ends were cut back, 4 bases at V and 3 bases at J, with 9 bases in the middle. The CDR3 sequence is CASSLPADTGELFF. The CDR3 DNA reads TGTGCCAGCAGCCTCCCCGCGGACACCGGGGAGCTGTTTTTT.